Given below is one T cell receptor beta chain in context. The sample belongs to a study of blood T cell repertoires in COVID-19. Turning to the study itself: From the United States, Italy and Spain came samples of acute and convalescent COVID-19.

Per the authors' pipeline: Estimated nucleated cell counts came from reference gene primer amplification. The repertoire was sequenced with immunoSEQ multiplex PCR; TCRdb's copy has only in-frame clones and lacks some. The DNA was the basis for D and trimming; V, J and clone size are from that table. The sample has fewer than 65,000 clones; roughly nine tenths are singletons. Germline V CDR1 and CDR2: MDHEN, SYDVKM. The CDR3 is made up of 16 amino acids. V lost 1 base and J lost 0; bases outside the gene matches: 5. The chain is built from TRBV28 and TRBJ1-2, with 7 bases lining up with TRBD1. Specimen: peripheral blood. This receptor was identified in a woman aged 60-70 years with active or convalescent COVID-19. CDR3 amino acids: CASSLLAGGPNYGYTF. CDR3 bases: TGTGCCAGCAGTTTATTAGCAGGGGGTCCTAACTATGGCTACACCTTC.